A single sample gave rise to the 3 T cell receptor beta chains below, sequenced in a study of T-cell reconstitution after alpha-beta-depleted transplantation in children. Preparation of the TCRbeta library was carried out with unique molecular identifiers. TCRdb called the PCR reads again in MiXCR, with one record for every CDR3 protein. Of hundreds of thousands of distinct CDR3 sequences in the sample, about 12% are singletons; the top ten hold around 2.8%. The sample in question was PBMCs from the stem cell graft donor, obtained from the stem cell graft. The receptors shown here come from a human donor who donated a stem cell graft to a child with acute lymphoblastic leukemia.

The rearrangement links TRBV5-4 to TRBJ2-7, with 8 nucleotides matching TRBD2. The CDR3 is 14 residues long. The germline CDR1 and CDR2 sequences are SGHNT and YYREEE (reference sequence). V lost 4 bases and J lost 3; bases outside the gene matches: 6. CDR3 DNA: TGTGCCAGCAGCCCCGGGACTAGGGACTACGAGCAGTACTTC. Its translation is CASSPGTRDYEQYF.

This clonotype has at least ten counts. The chain links TRBV29-1 to TRBJ1-2; weak D call: TRBD1 (6 bases). V was shortened by 4 bases and J by 8 bases, with 14 bases between the two germline ends. This CDR3 comprises 12 residues. Germline CDR1 is SQVTM and CDR2 is ANQGSEA. CDR3: CSVVGDNRGYTF. The DNA for the CDR3 is TGCAGCGTTGTCGGGGACAATCGCGGCTACACCTTC. The full variable domain, its missing parts supplied by reference TRBV29-1 and TRBJ1-2, is SAVISQKPSRDICQRGTSLTIQCQVDSQVTMMFWYRQQPGQSLTLIATANQGSEATYESGFVIDKFPISRPNLTFSTLTVSNMSPEDSSIYLCSVVGDNRGYTFGSGTRLTVV.

In the case of this clonotype: Possible read error: a much larger clone is one base away. CDR3 loop: CSARGGGPSSYNEQFF. Here the CDR3 DNA reads TGCAGTGCTAGAGGTGGGGGCCCTAGCTCCTACAATGAGCAGTTCTTC. This chain links TRBV20-1 with TRBJ2-1; the D gene is possibly TRBD1 (6 bases). The CDR3 is 16 residues long. Germline V gene data show CDR1 as DFQATT and CDR2 as SNEGSKA (reference sequence). Trimming shortened V by 1 base and J by 0 bases, and 13 bases separated the two germline ends.